A single T cell receptor (beta chain) is shown here with its context. The antigen is undetermined. Only Caucasian adults living in Nashville, Tennessee made up the donor group. Subsets obtained from CD4+ cells comprised CD45RA+ naive and CD45RA-negative memory cells. The data belong to a study of shared clonotypes between healthy human individuals. Study as a whole: Each donor had three CD4 naive, three CD4 memory, two CD8 naive and one CD8 memory plate. Study results and limitations: When naive CD4 clonotypes were compared across several donors, about 4.8% were shared.

The V gene lost 3 bases and the J gene lost 4 bases, with 16 bases spanning the gap. In germline, CDR1 is SGHRS, CDR2 YFSETQ. The CDR3 is 15 amino acids. Profiled with immunoSEQ multiplex PCR; TCRdb holds only in-frame clones, not every one. The sample lists 2.3 million or so clones; approximately 95% were seen once. The TCR originated in a man aged 18 to 29 in good health. Some clones in this sample may be carry-over from other donors' samples. The chain employs TRBV5-1 and TRBJ1-1; maybe TRBD1 (5 bases). Sequencing used naive CD4+ T cells from PBMCs. Subset of the sample: CD45RA+ positively selected. The CDR3 nucleotides are TGCGCCAGCAGCTCACAATTAACAGGCGTCACTGAAGCTTTCTTT. Protein sequence: CASSSQLTGVTEAFF. The whole variable domain, filled in from reference TRBV5-1 and TRBJ1-1, reads KAGVTQTPRYLIKTRGQQVTLSCSPISGHRSVSWYQQTPGQGLQFLFEYFSETQRNKGNFPGRFSGRQFSNSRSEMNVSTLELGDSALYLCASSSQLTGVTEAFFGQGTRLTVV.